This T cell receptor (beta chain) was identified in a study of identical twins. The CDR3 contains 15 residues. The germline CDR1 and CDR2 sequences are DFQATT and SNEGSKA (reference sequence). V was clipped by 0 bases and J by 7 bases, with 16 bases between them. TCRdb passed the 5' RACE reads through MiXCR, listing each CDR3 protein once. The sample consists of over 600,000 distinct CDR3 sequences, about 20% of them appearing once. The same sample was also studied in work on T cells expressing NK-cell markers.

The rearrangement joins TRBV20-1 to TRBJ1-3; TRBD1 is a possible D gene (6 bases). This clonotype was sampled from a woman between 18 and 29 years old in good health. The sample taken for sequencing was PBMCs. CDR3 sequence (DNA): TGCAGTGCTAGAGATTTCACAGGGTGGGATAACACCATATATTTT. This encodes CSARDFTGWDNTIYF.